Presented here are 2 T cell receptor beta chains from one specimen sequenced in a study of T cell repertoires in cytomegalovirus infection. The antigens these receptors bind are not known. One entry per CDR3 protein results from TCRdb running MiXCR on the reads. The sample has approximately 730,000 distinct CDR3 sequences, roughly a third seen once; the top ten hold about 20%. This sample comprised cultured PBMCs, obtained from culture after CMV antigen stimulation. These receptors came from a human donor in good health (CMV status not recorded). Some clones in this sample may be carry-over from other donors' samples.

The table lists this clonotype with a count of one. The chain carries TRBV12-3 or TRBV12-4 and TRBJ1-5, with a tentative D call TRBD1 (6 bases). The CDR3 is made up of 16 amino acids. The V end was cut by 5 bases, the J end by 3 bases, with 17 bases between. For the CDR3, the DNA is TGTGCCAGCAGTGACAACAGGGTAGGGACCAATCAGCCCCAGCATTTT. Translated, it gives CASSDNRVGTNQPQHF.

The chain joins TRBV5-3 to TRBJ1-1, with TRBD1 matching over 7 bases. TRBV5-3 is identified as an open reading frame with a role that is uncertain. V shed 4 bases and J 8 bases; nucleotides not matched to a gene: 8. The CDR3 is made up of 13 amino acids. The CDR3 DNA reads TGTGCCAGAAGCGGTACAGGGGATCGCGAAGCTTTCTTT. This translates into CARSGTGDREAFF.